A selection of T cell receptor beta chains follows, all from one sample in a study of blood T cells in healthy people across ages. TCRdb re-called the 5' RACE reads with MiXCR, one entry per CDR3 protein. The repertoire consists of some 670,000 distinct CDR3 sequences, with about 50% occurring once and the leading ten covering 13%. Material for sequencing was blood. Source of these receptors: a woman at least 80 years old in good health. Both conserved end residues are part of each CDR3.

CDR3aa	v_gene	j_gene	len
CASSYGATEPNTEAFF	TRBV6-7	TRBJ1-1	16
CALGLQETQYF	TRBV30	TRBJ2-5	11
CSAGQPNEKLFF	TRBV20-1	TRBJ1-4	12
CSANPLARETQYF	TRBV20-1	.	13
CASSVRSRREGGTGELFF	TRBV9	TRBJ2-2	18
CAISEAKGVGTEAFF	TRBV10-3	TRBJ1-1	15
CASSRPSISGANVLTF	TRBV12-3/TRBV12-4	TRBJ2-6	16
CASSYFGGEEETQYF	TRBV6-6	.	15
CSVEDRGGSSYEQYF	TRBV29-1	TRBJ2-7	15
CASSLLGLRNEQYF	TRBV5-1	TRBJ2-7	14
CSAGGETQYF	TRBV29-1	TRBJ2-5	10
CASSLAATDTQYF	TRBV5-1	TRBJ2-3	13
CASSPASREAFF	TRBV7-2	TRBJ1-1	12
CSVEDRTGGVYEQYF	TRBV29-1	.	15
CASSSGPSGATDTQYF	TRBV7-7	TRBJ2-3	16
CATSNGDRNYGYTF	TRBV15	TRBJ1-2	14
CACSFLRAGVNEQFF	TRBV28	TRBJ2-1	15
CSVGGGGELFF	TRBV20-1	TRBJ2-2	11
CASSRGGVDNEQYF	TRBV12-3/TRBV12-4	TRBJ2-5	14
CASRDANTGELFF	TRBV6-6	TRBJ2-2	13
CASSLDRSSYDEQFF	TRBV7-2	TRBJ2-1	15
CAIRVTSRDNEQFF	TRBV10-3	TRBJ2-1	14
CSARDGGSNIQYF	TRBV20-1	.	13
CASSFRQAGDYGYTF	TRBV12-3/TRBV12-4	TRBJ1-2	15
CASSQVPEVQGTQYF	TRBV4-1	.	15
CASSDRVGQETQYF	TRBV5-1	TRBJ2-5	14
CASSSPGQGSGNTIYF	TRBV13	TRBJ1-3	16
CSAPRQGTGEKLFF	TRBV20-1	TRBJ1-4	14
CAVLTQHF	TRBV21-1	TRBJ1-5	8
CSVERQVNGYTF	TRBV29-1	TRBJ1-2	12
CASRPGRSGADTQYF	TRBV12-3/TRBV12-4	TRBJ2-3	15
CASTRGIYGYTF	TRBV5-8	TRBJ1-2	12
CASSLDSSEEQYF	TRBV5-1	TRBJ2-4	13
CSSSAPGTGIKGYIF	TRBV20-1	TRBJ1-2	15
CASSLGRNIYTDTQYF	TRBV7-2	TRBJ2-3	16
CASSLGGAPTQHF	TRBV7-9	TRBJ1-5	13
CASSPQRRRNQPQHF	TRBV19	TRBJ1-5	15
CASSFGPPQFF	TRBV12-3/TRBV12-4	TRBJ2-1	11
CSARMGSYEQYF	TRBV20-1	TRBJ2-7	12
CASSFSGDGEQYF	TRBV7-9	TRBJ2-7	13
CAISPGLGTGELFF	TRBV10-3	TRBJ2-2	14
CASSGIRNRYTEAFF	TRBV2	TRBJ1-1	15
CASRGGLAGTNEQFF	TRBV7-9	TRBJ2-1	15
CASSFLTLGFYNEQFF	TRBV12-3/TRBV12-4	TRBJ2-1	16
CSARGLVPGELFF	TRBV20-1	TRBJ2-2	13
CASSNLITLTTAKNIQYF	TRBV21-1	TRBJ2-4	18
CASSQVESGGKFF	TRBV14	TRBJ2-1	13
CATSRDPATVSNQPQHF	TRBV15	TRBJ1-5	17
CASSYFGQSYEQYF	TRBV6-6	TRBJ2-7	14
CAIRASNEKLFF	TRBV28	TRBJ1-4	12
CSTPSVMGETQYF	TRBV29-1	TRBJ2-5	13
CASGGTATDTQYF	TRBV9	TRBJ2-3	13
CASSTKTRGYTGELFF	TRBV7-2	TRBJ2-2	16
CASSLRTGSRGTQYF	TRBV5-1	TRBJ2-5	15
CASSQDVAGGYNEQFF	TRBV4-3	TRBJ2-1	16